This T cell receptor beta chain was recorded in a study of CD8+ T cells in alopecia areata (dated by TCRdb to between 2017 and 2018). With respect to the entire study: Treated patients were enrolled in an open-label pilot trial of oral tofacitinib, 5 to 10 mg twice daily, for moderate-to-severe alopecia areata. Tofacitinib was given for 6 to 18 months, followed by 6 months of follow-up off drug to assess delayed response and recurrence. The study used high-throughput TCRbeta sequencing to examine T cell clonal expansion in alopecia areata, in both the C3H/HeJ mouse model and human patients. Scalp tissue and sorted CD4+ and CD8+ peripheral blood T cells from patchy and totalis/universalis alopecia areata patients and from healthy controls were covered by human TCRbeta sequencing. Biopsies were taken from tofacitinib-treated patients at baseline and at 4 and 24 weeks of treatment, and a later scalp biopsy was taken in several of the tofacitinib-treated patients. Clonality in the scalp was compared among normal scalp (n=4), patchy alopecia areata scalp (n=8), and alopecia totalis/universalis scalp (n=8). RNA came from the PAXgene miRNA kit for fixed scalp, the miRNeasy kit for PBMCs, and the RNeasy kit for mouse skin. immunoSEQ multiplex PCR using 35 Vbeta forward primers and 13 Jbeta reverse primers was used to amplify TCRbeta CDR3 regions.

The V and J ends are trimmed by 2 bases and 3 bases, leaving 14 bases between them. Taken from the germline V gene (reference sequence), the CDR1 and CDR2 loops are GTSNPN and SVGIG. The CDR3 sequence holds 14 residues, the cysteine and phenylalanine included. Only the CDR3 portion is preserved as DNA: 42 bases, with reading frame beginning at the first base. The time point label of this sample denotes: baseline before oral tofacitinib. Lesional scalp punch biopsies and peripheral blood were obtained from alopecia areata patients. After PBMCs were isolated by density centrifugation and stained for CD3, CD4 and CD8, a FACSAria was used to sort CD4+ and CD8+ T cells. Libraries were made using the immunoSEQ multiplex PCR assay. For TCR sequencing, RNA was extracted from every sample and reverse transcribed into cDNA to serve as template. SuperScript III was used for first-strand cDNA synthesis, primed with a 2:1 mix of oligo-dT and random hexamers. A synthetic immune receptor repertoire was used to assess amplification bias, and residual bias was removed computationally. As for the authors' bioinformatics: Raw reads were preprocessed to remove errors, and CDR3 was defined by IMGT conventions from the conserved cysteine to phenylalanine. Clonality was calculated as 1 minus Shannon entropy normalized by log2 of the number of productive unique TCRs. CD4 or CD8 identity of scalp clones was inferred by cross-referencing scalp TCRbeta sequences with sorted blood CD4 and CD8 repertoires. As stored in TCRdb, this immuneACCESS dataset retains in-frame rearrangements with V and J assigned. A fraction of the clones does not appear; measured against another copy, unresolved V genes explain less than half of the discrepancy, and the remainder lacks a known reason. Clonal size and the V and J genes are those of that table, whereas D and trimming came from the DNA. Here the sample has about 150,000 clones; about 50% occur a single time. The ten largest clones represent less than 20% of the sample.

Broader findings and caveats from the paper: Unlike mouse skin, where gammadelta T cells dominate, normal human skin contains resident alphabeta T cells that get sequenced too, which complicates analysis of the scalp TCR repertoire. Compared with normal scalp, lesional scalp, particularly in alopecia totalis/universalis, had higher clonality and more expanded CD8+ clones, which suggests antigenic drive. Shared TCR sequences between patients were less evident than in mice, which may be partly attributable to HLA diversity in the patient population.

A remark on this clone: Its cognate antigen has yet to be identified. No base quality information exists; no much larger clone differs at one position.

This clonotype originated in a human donor with alopecia areata. The sequencing used CD8+ T cells sorted from blood, collected at week 0. This chain is built from TRBV30 and TRBJ2-7, with the identity of the D gene unclear. The DNA reads as follows: TGTGCCTGGAGTACGGGTCTGAAGGGCTACGAGCAGTACTTC. Translated, it gives CAWSTGLKGYEQYF. The CDR3, completed at both ends by the reference TRBV30 and TRBJ2-7 genes, gives the full variable domain SQTIHQWPATLVQPVGSPLSLECTVEGTSNPNLYWYRQAAGRGLQLLFYSVGIGQISSEVPQNLSASRPQDRQFILSSKKLLLSDSGFYLCAWSTGLKGYEQYFGPGTRLTVT.